This record concerns one TCR beta chain sequence. The data were taken from a study of blood T cell repertoires in COVID-19. Study context: Samples came from the United States, Italy and Spain, spanning acute and convalescent COVID-19.

The CDR3 length is 14 residues. Deletions cut 2 bases from V and 11 bases from J, with 13 bases between. Looked up from germline, CDR1 is MNHNS and CDR2 is SASEGT. Original handling: Cell counts per sample came from amplifying reference gene primers. Using immunoSEQ multiplex PCR, the repertoire was profiled, and TCRdb retains in-frame clones only, with some absent. The V and J calls and clone size are taken from that table; D and trimming were inferred from the DNA. This sample has about 200,000 clones, with more than 65% found just once. The chain carries TRBV6-1 and TRBJ1-6; D remains ambiguous. This clonotype was sampled from a woman of 80 years or more with acute or convalescent COVID-19. Sequencing was done on a sample of peripheral blood. The CDR3 sequence: CASSEQARIAPLHF. The CDR3 nucleotides read TGTGCCAGCAGTGAACAGGCCAGGATCGCACCCCTCCACTTT.